Listed below are T cell receptor beta chains from one sample, sequenced in a study of blood T cell repertoires in COVID-19. Profiling relied on immunoSEQ multiplex PCR, and the TCRdb table lists in-frame clones only, not all of them. The table includes more than 85,000 clones, more than 75% detected once. The sequenced material came from peripheral blood. The origin of the receptors is a woman aged 45-65 years with acute or convalescent COVID-19. Each CDR3 is given with its conserved first and last residue. D genes are given only for firm matches. Clone size is stated in some rows and not others, as once, few, many or a class when expanded.

size	D	V	J	CDR3	DNA
NA	TRBD1	TRBV5-1	TRBJ1-1	CASSFTGAPEAFF	TGCGCCAGCAGCTTCACAGGGGCCCCTGAAGCTTTCTTT
NA	NA	TRBV30	TRBJ2-5	CAWSGQGLEETQYF	TGTGCCTGGAGTGGGCAGGGCCTGGAAGAGACCCAGTACTTC
once	NA	TRBV7-6	TRBJ2-2	CASRLGGDGTGELFF	TGTGCCAGCAGGTTAGGGGGAGACGGTACCGGGGAGCTGTTTTTT
NA	TRBD2	TRBV2	TRBJ2-1	CASRRELASGNEQFF	TGTGCCAGCAGGCGGGAGCTAGCCTCGGGCAATGAGCAGTTCTTC
NA	NA	TRBV3-1/TRBV3-2	TRBJ1-5	CASSTTLNSNQPQHF	TGTGCCAGCAGCACCACTCTAAATAGCAATCAGCCCCAGCATTTT
NA	NA	TRBV5-1	TRBJ2-7	CASSLDLSGRSEYEQYF	TGCGCCAGCAGCTTGGATCTTAGCGGAAGGTCGGAATACGAGCAGTACTTC
NA	TRBD1	TRBV18	TRBJ2-7	CASSPGQANYEQYF	TGTGCCAGCTCACCGGGACAGGCCAATTACGAGCAGTACTTC
NA	TRBD2	TRBV24-1	TRBJ2-1	CATRPREGEQFF	TGTGCCACCCGCCCGAGGGAGGGGGAGCAGTTCTTC
NA	TRBD1	TRBV28	TRBJ2-2	CASSSSGQGLTGELFF	TGTGCCAGCAGTTCCTCGGGACAGGGTCTGACCGGGGAGCTGTTTTTT
NA	TRBD1	TRBV7-9	TRBJ1-1	CASSRQGAEAFF	TGTGCCAGCAGCCGACAGGGCGCTGAAGCTTTCTTT
NA	TRBD1	TRBV7-9	TRBJ1-4	CASIRGQGSNEKLFF	TGTGCCAGCATCCGAGGACAGGGCTCTAATGAAAAACTGTTTTTT
NA	NA	TRBV28	TRBJ1-1	CASTLGQGEAFF	TGTGCCAGCACCCTTGGGCAGGGGGAAGCTTTCTTT
NA	TRBD1	TRBV15	TRBJ1-4	CATSRYQDRDNEKLFF	TGTGCCACCAGCAGATACCAGGACAGGGATAATGAAAAACTGTTTTTT
NA	NA	TRBV6-1	TRBJ2-5	CASSEVQIQETQYF	TGTGCCAGCAGTGAAGTACAGATACAAGAGACCCAGTACTTC
NA	TRBD1	TRBV19	TRBJ1-4	CASSTSGTGAEKLFF	TGTGCCAGTTCTACGTCCGGGACAGGGGCTGAAAAACTGTTTTTT
NA	NA	TRBV4-2	TRBJ1-5	CASSPREGNQPQHF	TGTGCCAGCAGCCCTCGGGAAGGCAATCAGCCCCAGCATTTT
NA	TRBD2	TRBV5-1	TRBJ2-3	CASSLGLAGTDTQYF	TGCGCCAGCAGCTTGGGACTAGCGGGAACAGATACGCAGTATTTT
NA	NA	TRBV19	TRBJ1-2	CASSIEAGPAWAGYTF	TGTGCCAGTAGTATAGAGGCGGGACCGGCGTGGGCTGGCTACACCTTC
NA	NA	TRBV18	TRBJ2-1	CASSPGADSSSYNEQFF	TGTGCCAGCTCACCAGGGGCGGATTCGAGCTCCTACAATGAGCAGTTCTTC
NA	TRBD2	TRBV14	TRBJ2-1	CASSQHSSGRGFF	TGTGCCAGCAGCCAACACAGTAGCGGGAGGGGGTTCTTC
NA	TRBD1	TRBV27	TRBJ2-1	CASSLSEGRGLLFNPYNEQFF	TGTGCCAGCAGTTTATCGGAGGGCAGGGGGCTCCTTTTCAATCCCTACAATGAGCAGTTCTTC
NA	TRBD1	TRBV5-1	TRBJ1-4	CASSLVRTGPGTFSTNEKLFF	TGCGCCAGCAGCTTGGTCCGGACAGGCCCCGGAACCTTTTCAACTAATGAAAAACTGTTTTTT
NA	NA	TRBV4-2	TRBJ2-1	CASSQSLVRGANEQFF	TGTGCCAGCAGCCAAAGCCTGGTAAGGGGCGCCAATGAGCAGTTCTTC
NA	TRBD1	TRBV18	TRBJ1-3	CASSAETGTKGNTIYF	TGTGCCAGCTCCGCCGAGACAGGGACGAAAGGAAACACCATATATTTT
NA	TRBD2	TRBV6-6	TRBJ2-3	CASSPGTSGIRGTDTQYF	TGTGCCAGCAGTCCCGGGACTAGCGGGATTCGAGGCACAGATACGCAGTATTTT
NA	NA	TRBV18	TRBJ1-1	CASSPSAGNTEAFF	TGTGCCAGCTCACCGTCTGCAGGGAACACTGAAGCTTTCTTT
NA	NA	TRBV11-1	TRBJ2-1	CASSLEVGGNEQFF	TGTGCCAGCAGCTTAGAAGTGGGGGGTAATGAGCAGTTCTTC